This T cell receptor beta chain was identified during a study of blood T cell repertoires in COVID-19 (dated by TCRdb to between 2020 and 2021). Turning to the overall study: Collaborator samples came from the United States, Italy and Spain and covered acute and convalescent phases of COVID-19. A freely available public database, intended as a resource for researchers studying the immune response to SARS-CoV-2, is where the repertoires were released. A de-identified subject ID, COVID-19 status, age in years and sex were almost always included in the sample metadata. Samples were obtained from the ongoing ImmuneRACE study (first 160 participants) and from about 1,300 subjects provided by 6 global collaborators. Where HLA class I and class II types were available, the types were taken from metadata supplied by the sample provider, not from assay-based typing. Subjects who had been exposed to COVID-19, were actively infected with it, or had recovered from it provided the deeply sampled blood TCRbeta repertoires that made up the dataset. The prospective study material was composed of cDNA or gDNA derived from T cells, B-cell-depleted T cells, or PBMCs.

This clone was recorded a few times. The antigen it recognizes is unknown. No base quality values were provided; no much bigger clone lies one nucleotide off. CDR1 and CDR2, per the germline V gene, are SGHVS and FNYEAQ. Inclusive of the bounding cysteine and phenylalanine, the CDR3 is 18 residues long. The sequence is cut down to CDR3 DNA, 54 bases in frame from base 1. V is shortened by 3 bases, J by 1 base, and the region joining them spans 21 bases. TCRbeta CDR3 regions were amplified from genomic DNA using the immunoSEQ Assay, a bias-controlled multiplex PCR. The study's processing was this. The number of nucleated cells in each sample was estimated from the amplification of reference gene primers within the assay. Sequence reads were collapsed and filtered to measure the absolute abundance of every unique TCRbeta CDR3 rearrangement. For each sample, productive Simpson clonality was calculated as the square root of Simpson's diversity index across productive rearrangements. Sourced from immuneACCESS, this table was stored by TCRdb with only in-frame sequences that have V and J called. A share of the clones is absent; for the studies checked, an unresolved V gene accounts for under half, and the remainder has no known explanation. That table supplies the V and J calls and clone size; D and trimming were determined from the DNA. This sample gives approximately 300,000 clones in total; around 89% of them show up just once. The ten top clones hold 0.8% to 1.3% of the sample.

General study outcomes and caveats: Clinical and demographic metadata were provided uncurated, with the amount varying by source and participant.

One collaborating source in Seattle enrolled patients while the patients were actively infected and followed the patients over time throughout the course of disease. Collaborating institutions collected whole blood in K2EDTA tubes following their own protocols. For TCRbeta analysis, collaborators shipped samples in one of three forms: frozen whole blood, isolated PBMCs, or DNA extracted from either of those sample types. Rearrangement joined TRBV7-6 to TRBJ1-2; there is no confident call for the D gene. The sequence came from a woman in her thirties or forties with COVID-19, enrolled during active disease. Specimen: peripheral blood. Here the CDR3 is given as CASSLFQNSFTLNYGYTF. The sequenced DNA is TGTGCCAGCAGCTTGTTTCAAAACAGCTTCACTCTTAACTATGGCTACACCTTC.